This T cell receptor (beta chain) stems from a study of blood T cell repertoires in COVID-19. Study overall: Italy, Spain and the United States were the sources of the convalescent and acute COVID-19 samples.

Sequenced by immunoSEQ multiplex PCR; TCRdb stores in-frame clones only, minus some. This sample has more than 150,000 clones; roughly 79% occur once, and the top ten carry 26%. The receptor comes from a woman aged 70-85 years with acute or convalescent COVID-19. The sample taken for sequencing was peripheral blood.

In nucleotides, the CDR3 is TGTGCCTGGGACCGTAGCGGGGGTCGTACCTACGAGCAGTACTTC. This codes for CAWDRSGGRTYEQYF. J is TRBJ2-7 and V is TRBV30; 9 bases match TRBD2. V was pared by 5 bases and J by 2 bases, with 10 bases of the junction left unmatched. CDR3 length: 15 amino acids. From germline, CDR1 is GTSNPN and CDR2 SVGIG (reference sequence).